A single sample is the source of the 10 T cell receptor beta chains below, sequenced in a study of T cells in Graves' hyperthyroidism and ophthalmopathy. Researchers took RNA transcripts and amplified the TCR beta CDR3 regions from them. The HTBI primer set drove a first-round RT-PCR of the TCR CDR3. Each CDR3 protein is one row after TCRdb ran MiXCR on the multiplex PCR reads. The sample has almost 600,000 distinct CDR3 sequences, more than 45% seen once; the top ten hold around 7.7%. Sample: peripheral blood or thyroid tissue (not recorded which). These TCRs come from a woman between 18 and 29 years old with Graves' hyperthyroidism.

This clonotype showed up many times. The rearrangement uses TRBV10-2 and TRBJ1-1; D possibly corresponds to TRBD1 (6 bases). Germline lookup yields CDR1 WSHSY and CDR2 SAAADI. Between the trimmed V and J ends, which lost 4 bases and 4 bases, there was a span of 10 bases. This CDR3 is built from 13 residues. This chain's CDR3 is CASSVGQRTEAFF. In DNA form, the CDR3 reads TGCGCCAGCAGTGTAGGACAGCGCACTGAAGCTTTCTTT.

This clonotype was counted only a few times. The J gene is TRBJ2-7, the V gene TRBV7-9; 8 bases align to TRBD2. The J segment lost 6 bases and the V segment lost 6 bases, leaving 13 bases of the junction unmatched. The CDR3 is 15 residues long. CDR1 and CDR2 (germline): SEHNR, FQNEAQ (reference sequence). The CDR3 spells CASRVLAGLPGEQYF. The CDR3 nucleotides are TGTGCCAGCAGGGTCTTAGCGGGACTACCGGGCGAGCAGTACTTC.

This chain connects TRBV30 to TRBJ2-7; possible D gene TRBD2, 5 bases. Trimming took 3 bases from V and 9 from J, leaving 21 bases between them. Germline CDR1 reads GTSNPN; CDR2 reads SVGIG (reference sequence). The CDR3 consists of 14 residues. The CDR3 region is CAWSRRRQERVQYF. DNA for the CDR3: TGTGCCTGGAGCCGTAGGCGGCAGGAGAGGGTGCAGTACTTC.

The chain combines TRBV7-9 with TRBJ2-6; D is uncertain. Germline V gives CDR1 SEHNR, CDR2 FQNEAQ (reference sequence). CDR3 length: 14 amino acids. The germline V and J ends were trimmed by 6 bases and 4 bases, with 10 bases remaining between them. CDR3 amino acids: CASRFRVGANVLTF. CDR3 nucleotide sequence: TGTGCCAGCAGGTTCCGGGTCGGGGCCAACGTCCTGACTTTC.

Notes on this clonotype: A much larger clone is a single base away; this may be a read error. V and J are TRBV20-1 and TRBJ1-5; D is uncertain. Germline CDR1 reads DFQATT; CDR2 reads SNEGSKA (reference sequence). The CDR3 extends over 16 amino acids. CDR3 protein: CSARDRRQNSDQPQHF. The CDR3, as DNA: TGCAGTGCTAGAGATCGGAGGCAGAATAGCGATCAGCCCCAGCATTTT.

This clonotype was detected a few times. The chain links TRBV6-2 or TRBV6-3 to TRBJ2-2, with a tentative D call TRBD1 (5 bases). Trimming removed 2 bases from V and 7 bases from J, with 11 bases in between. The CDR3 contains 14 residues. Germline V gene data show CDR1 as MNHEY and CDR2 as SVGEGT. CDR3 amino acids: CASSYPRQYGELFF. Written as DNA, the CDR3 is TGTGCCAGCAGTTACCCCCGACAGTACGGGGAGCTGTTTTTT.

This clonotype has ten or more counts. The rearrangement links TRBV19 to TRBJ1-5; D uncertain. V was trimmed by 7 bases and J by 2 bases, leaving 12 bases between them. Germline V gene data show CDR1 as LNHDA and CDR2 as SQIVND (reference sequence). This CDR3 contains 14 residues. The CDR3 here is CASNHAGGNQPQHF. CDR3 DNA sequence: TGTGCCAGTAACCACGCCGGGGGCAATCAGCCCCAGCATTTT.

CDR3 sequence: CASSQMREDTQYF. CDR3 nucleotides: TGTGCCAGCAGCCAAATGAGGGAAGATACGCAGTATTTT. The V gene is TRBV14, the J gene TRBJ2-3; possibly TRBD2 for D (5 bases). The CDR3 covers 13 residues. Looked up from germline, CDR1 is SGHDN and CDR2 is FVKESK. Trimming took 2 bases from V and 5 from J, leaving 8 bases between them.

The chain combines TRBV7-2 with TRBJ2-7; 12 bases fit TRBD1. Germline V gene lookup returns CDR1 SGHTA and CDR2 FQGNSA. With V trimmed by 7 bases and J by 5 bases, 15 bases remained unmatched. The CDR3 consists of 17 residues. This chain's CDR3 is CASNSGTGGRRRDEQYF. As DNA, the CDR3 is TGTGCCAGCAACTCCGGGACAGGGGGCCGGCGTAGAGACGAGCAGTACTTC. Based on the CDR3 plus reference TRBV7-2 and TRBJ2-7, the full variable domain is GAGVSQSPSNKVTEKGKDVELRCDPISGHTALYWYRQSLGQGLEFLIYFQGNSAPDKSGLPSDRFSAERTGGSVSTLTIQRTQQEDSAVYLCASNSGTGGRRRDEQYFGPGTRLTVT.

This clonotype was recorded at least ten times. Here the CDR3 DNA reads TGTGCCAGCAGTTTACCGGGGGGAGGGTATGGCTACACCTTC. This codes for CASSLPGGGYGYTF. This chain uses TRBV6-5 with TRBJ1-2; weak D call: TRBD1 (5 bases). V lost 4 bases and J 5 bases, leaving 14 bases between the germline ends. This CDR3 region has 14 residues. Germline CDR1 reads MNHEY; CDR2 reads SVGAGI.